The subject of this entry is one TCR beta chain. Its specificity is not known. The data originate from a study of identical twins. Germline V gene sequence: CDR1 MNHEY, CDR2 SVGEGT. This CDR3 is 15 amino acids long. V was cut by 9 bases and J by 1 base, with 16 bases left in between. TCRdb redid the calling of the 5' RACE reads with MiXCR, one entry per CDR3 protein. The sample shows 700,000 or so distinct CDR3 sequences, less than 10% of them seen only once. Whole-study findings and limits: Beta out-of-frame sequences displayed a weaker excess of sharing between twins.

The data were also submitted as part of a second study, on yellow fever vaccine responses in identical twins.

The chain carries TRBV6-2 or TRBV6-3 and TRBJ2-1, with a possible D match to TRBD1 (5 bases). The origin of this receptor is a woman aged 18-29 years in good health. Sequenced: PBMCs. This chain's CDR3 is CASRYSQGSYNEQFF. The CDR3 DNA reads TGTGCCAGTCGTTACTCCCAGGGTTCCTACAATGAGCAGTTCTTC.